Reported below is one TCR beta chain. This sample was taken from a study of blood T cell repertoires in COVID-19. TCRdb keeps only in-frame clones here, not all; method: immunoSEQ multiplex PCR. Altogether around 290,000 clones are present, around 87% being singletons, with the ten largest covering approximately 8%. The V gene lost 3 bases and the J gene lost 10 bases, with 15 bases spanning the gap. The CDR3 is made up of 14 amino acids. Germline V lookup: CDR1 SGHTA, CDR2 FQGNSA. The material sequenced was peripheral blood. The V gene is TRBV7-2, the J gene TRBJ1-4; D call uncertain. The receptor was derived from a woman in her forties or fifties who had recovered from COVID-19. CDR3 in amino acids: CASSLRDSRGKLFF. The DNA of the CDR3 is TGTGCCAGCAGCTTGAGGGATTCACGGGGAAAACTGTTTTTT.